These T cell receptor beta chains were read from a single sample in a study of blood T cell repertoires in COVID-19. Here immunoSEQ multiplex PCR was the method, and the copy in TCRdb shows in-frame clones only, minus some. This table holds roughly 150,000 clones, 79% found once. What was sequenced was PBMCs or T cells enriched from blood (not recorded which). The receptors were gathered from a woman in her seventies in a cohort exposed to, infected with or recovered from COVID-19 (not recorded which). The CDR3 runs from the conserved cysteine through the conserved F or W. The D gene is left open where the match is weak. For some rows the clone size is stated as once, few or many, or as a class when expanded; others skip it.

>TRBV5-5|TRBJ1-4|NA|NA
TGTGCCAGCAGCGAACACCTTGCAACTAATGAAAAACTGTTTTTT
CASSEHLATNEKLFF
>TRBV18|TRBJ1-1|NA|NA
TGTGCCAGCTCACCTACCCCGGGGGAAACTGAAGCTTTCTTT
CASSPTPGETEAFF
>TRBV29-1|TRBJ2-5|NA|NA
TGCAGCCAGGGGGGTAGCAGGCAAGAGACCCAGTACTTC
CSQGGSRQETQYF
>TRBV6-5|TRBJ1-5|NA|NA
TGTGCCAGCAGTTCGGTCGGGAATAGCAATCAGCCCCAGCATTTT
CASSSVGNSNQPQHF
>TRBV5-1|TRBJ2-7|TRBD2|NA
TGCGCCAGCAGCCCGGGACTAGCGGGAGACGAGCAGTACTTC
CASSPGLAGDEQYF
>TRBV7-3|TRBJ2-7|NA|NA
TGTGCCAGCAGCTTAGGGGCGGCTCTCGGACACGAGCAGTACTTC
CASSLGAALGHEQYF
>TRBV5-4|TRBJ2-2|NA|NA
TGTGCCGGATCGATAGCGGGGGAGCTGTTTTTT
CAGSIAGELFF
>TRBV18|TRBJ1-1|TRBD1|NA
TGTGCCAGCTCACCAACGGGACAGACCTTGAACACTGAAGCTTTCTTT
CASSPTGQTLNTEAFF
>TRBV4-1|TRBJ1-4|TRBD1|NA
TGCGCCAGCAGCCATCTCGGACAGGGCCTGGGGTTTCGATTGGGAAAACTGTTTTTT
CASSHLGQGLGFRLGKLFF
>TRBV18|TRBJ2-5|NA|NA
TGTGCCAGCTCGTTCGGACAGACCCAAGAGACCCAGTACTTC
CASSFGQTQETQYF
>TRBV5-6|TRBJ2-1|TRBD2|NA
TGTGCCAGCAGCTTGACCGGGACTAGCGGTAATGAGCAGTTCTTC
CASSLTGTSGNEQFF
>TRBV7-9|TRBJ2-7|NA|NA
TGTGCCAGCAGCTTCCACAGGGACGAGCAGTACTTC
CASSFHRDEQYF
>TRBV28|TRBJ2-5|NA|NA
TGTGCCAGCAGTCTCCAAGAGACCCAGTACTTC
CASSLQETQYF
>TRBV19|TRBJ1-2|NA|NA
NA
CASTSGREGYTF
>TRBV10-3|TRBJ1-5|NA|NA
TGTGCCATCAGTGACAGGGCTAGCAATCAGCCCCAGCATTTT
CAISDRASNQPQHF
>TRBV19|TRBJ2-1|TRBD2|NA
TGTGCCAGTAGTATGGCGGGGGAGCCGGGCGATGAGCAGTTCTTC
CASSMAGEPGDEQFF
>TRBV5-1|TRBJ1-1|TRBD1|NA
TGCGCCAGCAGCTTGGCCCTACAGGGGGCAACTGAAGCTTTCTTT
CASSLALQGATEAFF
>TRBV5-4|TRBJ2-1|TRBD2|NA
TGTGCCAGCAGCTTTGGGACTAGCTACAATGAGCAGTTCTTC
CASSFGTSYNEQFF
>TRBV29-1|TRBJ2-7|TRBD1|NA
TGCAGCGTTGAAGGGCAGGGGGCGACCCCCTACGAGCAGTACTTC
CSVEGQGATPYEQYF
>TRBV10-3|TRBJ2-5|NA|NA
TGTGCCATCAGTGAGTCGATGCGGGGCGGGGAGACCCAGTACTTC
CAISESMRGGETQYF
>TRBV7-2|TRBJ1-5|NA|NA
TGTGCCAGCAGCCCCCGTGGCCAGAATCAGCCCCAGCATTTT
CASSPRGQNQPQHF
>TRBV19|TRBJ2-1|TRBD2|once
TGTGCCAGCCCCGAAGGTTCAGCGGGAGAAGGGAATGAGCAGTTCTTC
CASPEGSAGEGNEQFF
>TRBV19|TRBJ1-5|NA|NA
TGTGCCAGTAGTATAGATGTAGCGAGGGTTCGGCCCCAGCATTTT
CASSIDVARVRPQHF
>TRBV3-1/TRBV3-2|TRBJ2-1|TRBD2|NA
TGTGCCAGCAGCCAAGTCGGGACGGGGGGGAATGAGCAGTTCTTC
CASSQVGTGGNEQFF
>TRBV18|TRBJ1-2|NA|few
TGTGCCAGCTCACCACCGACACCTCTCTATGGCTACACCTTC
CASSPPTPLYGYTF
>TRBV7-9|TRBJ1-4|NA|NA
TGTGCCAGCAGCCCAACGTGGGCAGAGAGTAATGAAAAACTGTTTTTT
CASSPTWAESNEKLFF
>TRBV5-1|TRBJ1-4|TRBD1|NA
TGCGCCAGCAGCTTAAGACAGGGGGTAAACGAAAAACTGTTTTTT
CASSLRQGVNEKLFF
>TRBV5-1|TRBJ1-5|NA|once
TGCGCCAGCAGCCCAGGTGGAGGGAGGAATCAGCCCCAGCATTTT
CASSPGGGRNQPQHF
>TRBV27|TRBJ2-5|NA|NA
TGTGCCAGCAGCAACCCCCAGCAAGAGACCCAGTACTTC
CASSNPQQETQYF
>TRBV7-3|TRBJ1-1|NA|few
TGTGCCAGCAGCTCCTCTAGACAGGAAGTAGCTTTCTTT
CASSSSRQEVAFF
>TRBV3-1/TRBV3-2|TRBJ2-6|NA|NA
TGTGCCAGCAGTCCAGGGTTCTCTGGGGCCAACGTCCTGACTTTC
CASSPGFSGANVLTF
>TRBV5-1|TRBJ1-1|NA|NA
TGCGCCAGCAGCTTGTTAAGTACTAACACTGAAGCTTTCTTT
CASSLLSTNTEAFF
>TRBV4-2|TRBJ2-2|TRBD2|few
TGTGCCAGCAGCCCCCAGGGAACTAGCGGGAGGCCATCGAACACCGGGGAGCTGTTTTTT
CASSPQGTSGRPSNTGELFF
>TRBV19|TRBJ2-4|NA|NA
TGTGCCAGTAGTCAGCAGGGGCGCGACATTCAGTACTTC
CASSQQGRDIQYF
>TRBV5-6|TRBJ2-5|NA|NA
TGTGCCAGCAGCTCCGGTCTGTATGCTAGGGAGACCCAGTACTTC
CASSSGLYARETQYF
>TRBV7-9|TRBJ1-5|NA|once
TGTGCCAGCAGCATTGGACACAGCAATCAGCCCCAGCATTTT
CASSIGHSNQPQHF
>TRBV6-6|TRBJ1-2|NA|few
TGTGCCAGCAGTTACCCAGGCCAGGGGTATGGCTACACCTTC
CASSYPGQGYGYTF
>TRBV6-5|TRBJ1-1|TRBD1|NA
TGTGCCAGCAGGCCGGGACAGGGAATGAACACTGAAGCTTTCTTT
CASRPGQGMNTEAFF
>TRBV28|TRBJ1-6|NA|NA
TGTGCCAGCAGTTCCCCGGGAGACAATAATTCACCCCTCCACTTT
CASSSPGDNNSPLHF
>TRBV4-3|TRBJ2-3|TRBD2|NA
TGCGCCAGCAGCCAAGGGAGCGGGAGTATCTCGGGTACGCAGTATTTT
CASSQGSGSISGTQYF
>TRBV10-3|TRBJ2-1|TRBD1|few
TGTGCCATCAGTGATGGACAGGGAGGCTCCTACAATGAGCAGTTCTTC
CAISDGQGGSYNEQFF
>TRBV6-2/TRBV6-3|TRBJ1-1|NA|NA
TGTGCCAGCAGTGGTGCCGGGGGGGCAACTGAAGCTTTCTTT
CASSGAGGATEAFF
>TRBV5-3|TRBJ2-1|NA|NA
TGTGCCAGAAGCTTGGCGGGGGTTCCCTACAATGAGCAGTTCTTC
CARSLAGVPYNEQFF
>TRBV5-5|TRBJ2-3|TRBD2|NA
TGTGCCAGCAGCTTGCCTAGCGGTAGCACAGATACGCAGTATTTT
CASSLPSGSTDTQYF
>TRBV5-4|TRBJ2-3|TRBD1|NA
TGTGCCAGCAATAACCGGGACAGGGGAGATACGCAGTATTTT
CASNNRDRGDTQYF
>TRBV28|TRBJ2-1|NA|NA
TGTGCCAGCAGGCGCGCGTCTAACTGGGAGCAGTTCTTC
CASRRASNWEQFF
>TRBV2|TRBJ1-4|TRBD1|NA
TGTGCCAGCAGGATACAGGGGACAACTAATGAAAAACTGTTTTTT
CASRIQGTTNEKLFF
>TRBV5-4|TRBJ1-1|TRBD1|NA
TGTGCCAGCAGCTTGGCCCCAGGGGGCAACACTGAAGCTTTCTTT
CASSLAPGGNTEAFF
>TRBV10-3|TRBJ2-5|TRBD2|NA
TGTGCCATCAGTGAACTAGCGACTGAAGAGACCCAGTACTTC
CAISELATEETQYF
>TRBV18|TRBJ2-7|TRBD1|few
TGTGCCAGCTCACCACGGGGACAGGGGGCGCTTAGGGACGAGCAGTACTTC
CASSPRGQGALRDEQYF
>TRBV10-3|TRBJ2-7|NA|NA
TGTGCCATCAATCCTAATTCGGGACAGCGGGCGGGCGAGCAGTACTTC
CAINPNSGQRAGEQYF
>TRBV7-3|TRBJ2-3|TRBD2|NA
TGTGCCAGCAGCTTAAACGGGAGGCCTGCAGATACGCAGTATTTT
CASSLNGRPADTQYF
>TRBV5-4|TRBJ2-3|TRBD2|few
TGTGCCAGCAGCGGGGGGGTTAGGATCACAGATACGCAGTATTTT
CASSGGVRITDTQYF
>TRBV28|TRBJ2-1|NA|once
TGTGCCAGCAGTTACCGACAGGCAGTCGACAATGAGCAGTTCTTC
CASSYRQAVDNEQFF
>TRBV7-7|TRBJ2-6|TRBD2|NA
TGTGCTAGCAGCCCGGCGGGACTAGCGGTCAGAGGGCTCTCTGGGGCCAACGTCCTGACTTTC
CASSPAGLAVRGLSGANVLTF